This TCR beta chain was documented in a study of T cells in Graves' hyperthyroidism and ophthalmopathy (dated by TCRdb to between 2019 and 2020). With respect to the entire study: Peripheral blood samples were taken at the time of initial diagnosis, prior to any treatment. A discovery cohort of approximately 97 patients, 43 with Graves' ophthalmopathy and under 60 with stable Graves' hyperthyroidism, was used to find distinguishing TCR V-J signatures. Prospective prediction of ophthalmopathy was tested in an independent validation cohort of fewer than 20 hyperthyroidism patients and 15 to 17 patients who later progressed to ophthalmopathy. The roughly 91 discovery patients were randomly split 7:3 into training and test sets. In addition, the study compared T-cell repertoires in thyroid tissue and in blood from about six Graves' hyperthyroidism patients. Once sampling was done, hyperthyroidism patients were given methimazole at a starting dose of 30 mg daily, whereas ophthalmopathy patients were given high-dose intravenous methylprednisolone. The paper describes TCR Vbeta CDR3 sequencing of about 140 peripheral blood samples, made up of fewer than 50 ophthalmopathy patients, 70 to 75 hyperthyroidism patients and roughly 17 progressor patients. What the study reported, not specific to this receptor: A model built on a 13 V-J signature distinguished ophthalmopathy from stable hyperthyroidism, reaching about 88% sensitivity and around 81% specificity in cross-validation and 80%/75% in testing. No statistical method was used to fix the sample size in advance, and group allocation was not hidden from the investigators. Most expanded thyroid clonotypes (frequency above 0.001) were also detected in blood, suggesting blood repertoires may reflect thyroid immune responses. During validation, the model predicted progression to ophthalmopathy a median of around 7 months ahead of onset, with almost 71% sensitivity and under 85% specificity.

From the cysteine up to the phenylalanine, the CDR3 has a length of 15 residues. The read is trimmed to its CDR3 DNA, 45 bases read in frame from base 1. Trimmed from V: 6 bases; trimmed from J: 6 bases; junction bases lacking a gene match: 7. CDR1 and CDR2 were assigned from the germline V gene as MDHEN and SYDVKM. TCR beta CDR3 regions were amplified from RNA transcripts. The TCR CDR3 was subjected to a first round of RT-PCR using the HTBI primer set and the Qiagen OneStep RT-PCR kit. The libraries were constructed in a second round of multiplex PCR and then size-selected and purified. Paired-end sequencing of the libraries was performed with 100 bp reads on an Illumina HiSeq2000. From the authors' description of their analysis: SOAPnuke was used to process the raw data, throwing out any read that contained adapters or uncalled bases, had a mean Phred below 15, or lacked an exact constant-primer or identifier match. COPE v1.2.5 was used to merge the high-quality paired reads, and each unique nucleotide sequence was defined as a clonotype. MiTCR v1.1 was used to align the clonotypes against IMGT TRBV, TRBD and TRBJ reference segments. The analysis included only V-J combinations with a frequency above 0.0001, which together covered 99% to 99.2% of the repertoires. A TCS score was defined as the ratio of F50 (clonal expansion) to E x V (chaos), with BLOSUM62-based TCRdist applied between CDR3 peptides within each V-J. Welch's t-statistics and random forest reduced 500 to 550 V-J features to under 15, which were used in a naive Bayes classifier (R e1071). TCRdb reprocessing: public reads trimmed at Q25 with fastp, clones called with MiXCR, in-frame beta chains kept. Every distinct CDR3 protein forms one entry, paired with its most common genes and DNA. The V and J calls, along with clone size, are taken from TCRdb and not from the paper's own processing. Counted in this sample were roughly 130,000 distinct CDR3 sequences; roughly a fifth of them appeared once. The leading ten clones occupy around 69% of the sample.

Hyperthyroidism patients were aged 18 to 65 years and newly diagnosed, with disease duration of less than 2 months. Exclusion was applied to patients with uncontrolled infections, other autoimmune diseases, pregnancy or lactation. Diagnoses were based on clinical symptoms, serum thyroxine and TRAb, thyroid ultrasound and orbital computed tomography. Blood from progressor patients was collected at the time of first diagnosis with hyperthyroidism, before any ophthalmopathy symptoms had appeared. Ficoll-Paque density gradient centrifugation was used to isolate PBMCs from 8.5 to 10 ml of fresh peripheral blood. Patients classed as progressors first received a Graves' hyperthyroidism diagnosis and then went on to develop ophthalmopathy during follow-up. Total RNA was extracted with Trizol reagent, and quality was checked on an Agilent 2100 Bioanalyzer. Comment on this clonotype: What antigen it recognizes has not been identified. No much larger clone is present one base from it, and per-base qualities are unavailable.

The clonotype originates from a woman between 50 and 59 years old with Graves' hyperthyroidism that later progressed to Graves' ophthalmopathy. The rearrangement joined TRBV28 to TRBJ2-1, and 11 junction bases match TRBD2. The sample taken for sequencing was blood. This receptor has the CDR3 CASRTSGTDGNEQFF. The bases read TGTGCCAGCAGGACTAGCGGGACTGACGGCAATGAGCAGTTCTTC.